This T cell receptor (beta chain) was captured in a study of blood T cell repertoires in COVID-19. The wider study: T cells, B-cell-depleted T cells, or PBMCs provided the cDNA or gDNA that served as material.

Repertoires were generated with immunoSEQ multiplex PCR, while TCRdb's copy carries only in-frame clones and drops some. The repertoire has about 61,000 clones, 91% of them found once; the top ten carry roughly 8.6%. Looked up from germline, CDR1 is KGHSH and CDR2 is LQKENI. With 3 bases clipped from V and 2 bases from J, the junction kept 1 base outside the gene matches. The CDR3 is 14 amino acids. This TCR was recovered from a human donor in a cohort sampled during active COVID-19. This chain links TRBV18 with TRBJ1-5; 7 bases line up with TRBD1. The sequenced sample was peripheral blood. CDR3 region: CASSPGTGNQPQHF. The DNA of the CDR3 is TGTGCCAGCTCACCGGGGACAGGCAATCAGCCCCAGCATTTT.